This T cell receptor beta chain comes out of a study of T cells after somatic rescue of genetic block (TCRdb year 2020). Looking at the study overall: The study assessed how robust, over the long term, a T-cell system was when the system had developed through somatic rescue of a genetic block in T-cell development.

Library prep was done by the immunoSEQ multiplex PCR assay. TCRdb obtained this table from immuneACCESS and retained in-frame rearrangements with V and J assigned. These tables miss some clones; where compared with another copy, unresolved V genes account for less than half of the shortfall, and the remainder is unexplained. The sample profile shows around 67,000 clones; around 90% of them were found once. The leading ten clones occupy approximately 3% of the sample. Notes on this clone: Which antigen it targets is not known. There are no base qualities to consult, and no much larger clone falls within one base.

V lost 3 bases and J lost 0 bases; the stretch between them is 12 bases long. CDR1 and CDR2 (SGHAT, FQNNGV) derive from the germline V gene. The CDR3, cysteine through phenylalanine, is 16 amino acids long. The sequence is cut down to CDR3 DNA, 48 bases in frame from base 1. Specimen: peripheral blood mononuclear cells (PBMCs). The V and J genes are TRBV11-2 and TRBJ1-5; confidence is insufficient to name the D gene. The sequence was obtained from a man aged 35-49 years. The DNA sequence is TGTGCCAGCAGCTTGTTAAGGGCGGGTAGCAATCAGCCCCAGCATTTT. It translates to CASSLLRAGSNQPQHF. With the portions outside the CDR3 filled from the reference TRBV11-2 and TRBJ1-5 genes, the complete variable region becomes EAGVAQSPRYKIIEKRQSVAFWCNPISGHATLYWYQQILGQGPKLLIQFQNNGVVDDSQLPKDRFSAERLKGVDSTLKIQPAKLEDSAVYLCASSLLRAGSNQPQHFGDGTRLSIL.